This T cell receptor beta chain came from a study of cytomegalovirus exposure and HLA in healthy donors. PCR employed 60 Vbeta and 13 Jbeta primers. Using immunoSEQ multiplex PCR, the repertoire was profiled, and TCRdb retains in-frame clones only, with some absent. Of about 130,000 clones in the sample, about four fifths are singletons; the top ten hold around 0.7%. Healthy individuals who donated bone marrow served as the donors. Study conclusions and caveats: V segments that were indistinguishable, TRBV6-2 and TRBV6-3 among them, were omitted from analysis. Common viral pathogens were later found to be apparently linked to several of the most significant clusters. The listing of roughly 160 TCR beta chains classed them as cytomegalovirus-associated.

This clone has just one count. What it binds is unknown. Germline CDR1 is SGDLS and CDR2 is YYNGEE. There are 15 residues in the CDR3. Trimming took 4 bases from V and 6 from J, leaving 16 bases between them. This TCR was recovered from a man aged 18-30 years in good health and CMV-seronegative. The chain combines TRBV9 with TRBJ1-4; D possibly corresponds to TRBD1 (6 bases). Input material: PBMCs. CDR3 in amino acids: CASSPRQGWDEKLFF. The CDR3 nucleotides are TGTGCCAGCAGCCCCCGGCAGGGGTGGGATGAAAAACTGTTTTTT. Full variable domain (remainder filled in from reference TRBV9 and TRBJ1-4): DSGVTQTPKHLITATGQRVTLRCSPRSGDLSVYWYQQSLDQGLQFLIQYYNGEERAKGNILERFSAQQFPDLHSELNLSSLELGDSALYFCASSPRQGWDEKLFFGSGTQLSVL.